Given below is one TCR beta chain in context. Its cognate antigen is unknown. Libraries were prepared by immunoSEQ multiplex PCR; TCRdb keeps only in-frame clonotypes and omits some of them. The repertoire holds millions of clones, with about 95% as singletons. The record originates from a study of shared clonotypes between healthy human individuals. Study-wide background: Used for every donor were three CD4 naive, three CD4 memory, two CD8 naive and one CD8 memory plate.

It was CD45RO-negative cells, positively selected for CCR7, that made up naive CD8 cells, with terminally differentiated effector memory CD45RA+ cells excluded. Study-wide results and caveats: Estimated clonotype richness was generally higher in naive than memory subsets.

V was cut by 5 bases and J by 0 bases, with 14 bases left in between. There are 16 residues in the CDR3. The germline V gene encodes CDR1 MNHNY and CDR2 SVGAGI (reference sequence). Sequencing was carried out using naive CD8+ T cells sorted from blood. V and J are TRBV6-6 and TRBJ1-5, with unresolved D. This TCR derives from a man between 18 and 29 years old in good health. The CDR3 is CASSALKGTSNQPQHF. CDR3 DNA sequence: TGTGCCAGCAGTGCCCTGAAGGGTACTAGCAATCAGCCCCAGCATTTT.